The clone carrying this T cell receptor (beta chain) was counted at least ten times. Genomic DNA served as template for TCR beta VDJ and CDR3 profiling. Each CDR3 protein gets one entry after TCRdb re-called the reads with MiXCR. The data contain about 160,000 distinct CDR3 sequences, about half of them singletons. Trimming took off 4 bases at V and 3 bases at J, with 26 bases between the two ends. The CDR3 is 18 residues long. The germline gives CDR1 SGHDT, CDR2 YYEEEE. These data belong to a study of CD8+CD57+ T cells in acquired aplastic anemia. Only patients with CD8+CD57+ cell expansion on flow cytometry were chosen for sequencing.

This chain links TRBV5-6 with TRBJ2-7; D perhaps matches TRBD1 (5 bases). The material sequenced was sorted CD4+, CD8+, or CD8+CD57+ T cells (not recorded which) from PBMCs. This clonotype originated in a human donor with aplastic anemia. This CDR3 reads CASSPGVRVKATCYEQYF. The CDR3 bases are TGTGCCAGCAGCCCTGGGGTCAGGGTGAAAGCTACTTGCTACGAGCAGTACTTC.